The clone carrying this TCR beta chain is medium-sized in the sample. This sample stems from a study of graft-versus-host responses after intestinal transplantation. Study conclusions and caveats: Allografts of patients with graft-donor T cell macrochimerism showed high graft-versus-host to host-versus-graft clone ratios.

Trimming pared 1 base from V and 5 bases from J, leaving 15 bases between. Germline CDR1 reads SGHVS; CDR2 reads FNYEAQ. The CDR3 spans 15 residues. Sequenced by immunoSEQ multiplex PCR; TCRdb stores in-frame clones only, minus some. Among roughly 10,000 clones listed, 30% were seen once. Sequenced here: alloreactive CD4+ T cells from a mixed lymphocyte reaction culture, sampled before intestinal transplant. Subset reported: CFSE-low proliferating T cells sorted from roughly six-day pre-transplant mixed lymphocyte reaction (GvH or HvG direction). The V call is TRBV7-6, the J call TRBJ2-7; tentatively, D is TRBD1 or TRBD2 (5 bases each). The origin of this receptor is a human patient who received an intestinal transplant. DNA of the CDR3: TGTGCCAGCAGCTTAGATCCGGGGACGGGGAACGAGCAGTACTTC. Translated: CASSLDPGTGNEQYF.